Below, 32 T cell receptor beta chains from the same sample are listed, as sequenced in a study of OX40 agonist ivuxolimab in advanced cancers. Assay used: immunoSEQ multiplex PCR; TCRdb lists only in-frame clones, some missing. The top ten clones hold about 12% of a sample with 60,000 to 70,000 clones, 80% to 90% of them seen once. The specimen comprised CD4+ or CD8+ T cells sorted from blood, sampled in a trial of the OX40 agonist ivuxolimab. The receptors here all came from an adult with an advanced solid tumor such as melanoma, head and neck, liver or kidney cancer.

The V gene is TRBV18, the J gene TRBJ1-2; TRBD1 agrees at 7 bases. Trimming cost V 1 base and J 3 bases; bases outside gene matches: 5. Germline loops: CDR1 KGHSH, CDR2 LQKENI. The CDR3 covers 15 residues. The CDR3 DNA is TGTGCCAGCTCACCACGTCAGACAGGGTACTATGGCTACACCTTC. It specifies CASSPRQTGYYGYTF. Combining the CDR3 with reference TRBV18 and TRBJ1-2 gives the whole variable domain NAGVMQNPRHLVRRRGQEARLRCSPMKGHSHVYWYRQLPEEGLKFMVYLQKENIIDESGMPKERFSAEFPKEGPSILRIQQVVRGDSAAYFCASSPRQTGYYGYTFGSGTRLTVV.

This chain connects TRBV28 to TRBJ1-6, with a weak D call TRBD1 (6 bases). This CDR3 comprises 15 residues. Germline values: CDR1 MDHEN, CDR2 SYDVKM. The V and J ends lost 5 bases and 8 bases respectively, with 16 bases between them. In nucleotides, the CDR3 is TGTGCCAGCAGTCGCCCCTGGGGGGGCGATTCACCCCTCCACTTT. Its translation is CASSRPWGGDSPLHF.

In its sample, this clone was seen a few times. This sample also contains other DNA sequences that code for the same CDR3. The CDR3 spells CASSLGGQPQHF. CDR3 bases: TGTGCCAGCAGCTTAGGAGGTCAGCCCCAGCATTTT. The chain is built from TRBV7-9 and TRBJ1-5; no definite D call. The CDR3 contains 12 residues. Trimming shortened V by 1 base and J by 6 bases, and 4 bases separated the two germline ends. Germline values: CDR1 SEHNR, CDR2 FQNEAQ (reference sequence).

V usage is TRBV27 and J usage is TRBJ2-5; D ambiguous. CDR1 is MNHEY and CDR2 is SMNVEV in the germline V gene (reference sequence). V shed 1 base and J shed 3 bases, with 9 bases lying between them. The CDR3 sequence is 14 residues long. CDR3 nucleotides: TGTGCCAGCAGTTTATACGGCGGAGAAGAGACCCAGTACTTC. It translates to CASSLYGGEETQYF.

CDR3 DNA: TGTGCCAGCAGGGGACAGGGAGAGCATGGCTACACCTTC. It translates to CASRGQGEHGYTF. This chain links TRBV7-9 with TRBJ1-2, with 9 bases fitting TRBD1. V shed 6 bases and J 6 bases; nucleotides not matched to a gene: 5. CDR1 SEHNR and CDR2 FQNEAQ come from the germline V gene (reference sequence). The CDR3 length is 13 residues.

The rearrangement uses TRBV13 and TRBJ2-1, with 7 bases that match TRBD1. V lost 0 bases, J lost 9 bases, and 8 bases stayed unmatched. Germline V gives CDR1 PRHDT, CDR2 FYEKMQ (reference sequence). The CDR3 is made up of 15 amino acids. CDR3 region: CASSLGSGGTGEQFF. The CDR3 DNA is TGTGCCAGCAGCTTAGGGTCAGGGGGAACCGGTGAGCAGTTCTTC.

V gene TRBV27 combines with J gene TRBJ2-2, with a tentative D call TRBD2 (6 bases). Trimming took off 3 bases at V and 0 bases at J, with 20 bases between the two ends. This CDR3 is 19 amino acids long. The germline V gene has CDR1 MNHEY and CDR2 SMNVEV (reference sequence). CDR3 coding DNA: TGTGCCAGCAGTTTGGGGCGGCTAGCGCCCGCCCCGAACACCGGGGAGCTGTTTTTT. This gives the protein CASSLGRLAPAPNTGELFF.

This chain joins TRBV5-4 and TRBJ2-7; TRBD2 matches 10 bases. The V gene's germline CDR1 is SGHNT and CDR2 YYREEE (reference sequence). J was trimmed by 3 bases and V by 0 bases; bases with no gene match: 0. This CDR3 region has 14 residues. The CDR3 nucleotides are TGTGCCAGCAGCTTGGTAGCGGGGGGCTACGAGCAGTACTTC. This gives the protein CASSLVAGGYEQYF.

Turning to this clone: This CDR3 is also generated by other DNA sequences in the sample. This chain joins TRBV27 and TRBJ2-2; unclear D gene. In germline, CDR1 is MNHEY, CDR2 SMNVEV (reference sequence). V lost 3 bases and J lost 5, with 4 bases in between. The CDR3 loop spans 12 amino acids. The CDR3 reads CASSFVTGELFF. CDR3 nucleotides: TGTGCCAGCAGTTTCGTTACCGGGGAGCTGTTTTTT.

The chain couples TRBV27 to TRBJ2-1; D ambiguous. CDR3 size: 13 residues. Trimming took 3 bases from V and 2 from J, leaving 5 bases between them. The germline gives CDR1 MNHEY, CDR2 SMNVEV (reference sequence). CDR3: CASSLWAYNEQFF. The CDR3 DNA follows: TGTGCCAGCAGTTTGTGGGCCTACAATGAGCAGTTCTTC.

J is TRBJ2-7 and V is TRBV6-1; D remains unclear. Deletions cut 1 base from V and 11 bases from J, with 12 bases between. CDR3 length: 12 amino acids. Germline CDR1 reads MNHNS; CDR2 reads SASEGT. As DNA, the CDR3 is TGTGCCAGCAGTGAAGGCCCCCTAGTGGAGTACTTC. Amino acids: CASSEGPLVEYF.

The gene calls are TRBV6-1 and TRBJ2-5, with D tentatively TRBD2 (5 bases). Trimming took off 4 bases at V and 5 bases at J, with 8 bases between the two ends. The CDR3 has 12 amino acids. The germline CDR1 and CDR2 sequences are MNHNS and SASEGT. CDR3 sequence reads: CASSGTGETQYF. Here the CDR3 DNA reads TGTGCCAGCAGTGGCACGGGGGAGACCCAGTACTTC.

The chain combines TRBV6-1 with TRBJ2-5, with 7 positions matching TRBD1. Trimming at V came to 5 bases and at J to 5 bases, leaving 5 bases not matched to a gene. The V gene's germline CDR1 is MNHNS and CDR2 SASEGT. The CDR3 length is 13 residues. Written as DNA, the CDR3 is TGTGCCAGCAGTCCGACAGGGCGCGAGACCCAGTACTTC. This codes for CASSPTGRETQYF.

Written as DNA, the CDR3 is TGTGCCAGCAGCCAAAACAGGATTGGGGTATGGGGCTATGGCTACACCTTC. It encodes CASSQNRIGVWGYGYTF. The chain joins TRBV5-5 to TRBJ1-2; TRBD1 is a possible D gene (5 bases). The CDR3 totals 17 residues. The V end lost 4 bases, the J end lost 4 bases, and 23 bases lay between the germline ends. Germline-derived CDR1 and CDR2 are SGHKS and YYEKEE (reference sequence).

The gene calls are TRBV7-2 and TRBJ1-3, with D perhaps matching TRBD1 (6 bases). V was cut by 2 bases and J by 0 bases, with 17 bases left in between. This CDR3 contains 18 residues. Germline V gene lookup returns CDR1 SGHTA and CDR2 FQGNSA. The CDR3: CASSLWGGRSVSGNTIYF. CDR3 bases: TGTGCCAGCAGCTTATGGGGGGGCAGGTCCGTCTCTGGAAACACCATATATTTT.

The chain combines TRBV19 with TRBJ2-3; D may be TRBD2 (5 bases). Germline lookup yields CDR1 LNHDA and CDR2 SQIVND (reference sequence). The CDR3 has 16 amino acids. Trimming took 3 bases from V and 0 from J, leaving 13 bases between them. This CDR3 reads CASSIRASYSTDTQYF. CDR3 in DNA: TGTGCCAGTAGTATTCGGGCTAGCTATAGCACAGATACGCAGTATTTT.

V usage is TRBV6-6 and J usage is TRBJ1-2; 8 bases match TRBD1. Germline CDR1 reads MNHNY; CDR2 reads SVGAGI (reference sequence). The CDR3 contains 13 residues. V shed 6 bases, J shed 4 bases, and the junction held 4 bases outside the gene matches. CDR3 in amino acids: CASSFGQGYGYTF. As DNA, the CDR3 is TGTGCCAGCAGCTTCGGACAGGGCTATGGCTACACCTTC.

V and J are TRBV5-1 and TRBJ2-7; TRBD2 matches 12 bases. With 7 bases clipped from V and 3 bases from J, the junction kept 5 bases outside the gene matches. Germline V gene sequence: CDR1 SGHRS, CDR2 YFSETQ. This CDR3 is 14 amino acids long. The CDR3 DNA sequence: TGCGCCAGCGGCCTAGCGGGAGGGGTCTACGAGCAGTACTTC. It is translated as CASGLAGGVYEQYF. Filled out from reference TRBV5-1 and TRBJ2-7, the complete variable domain reads KAGVTQTPRYLIKTRGQQVTLSCSPISGHRSVSWYQQTPGQGLQFLFEYFSETQRNKGNFPGRFSGRQFSNSRSEMNVSTLELGDSALYLCASGLAGGVYEQYFGPGTRLTVT.

This clone was counted once. The chain combines TRBV7-8 with TRBJ1-2; TRBD1 aligns across 9 bases. This CDR3 spans 17 amino acids. V dropped 1 base and J dropped 4; count of bases not matched to a gene: 10. CDR1 and CDR2 (germline): SGHVS, FQNEAQ. Here the CDR3 DNA reads TGTGCCAGCAGCTTAGTACCTACGGACAGGGGACTCTATGGCTACACCTTC. Translation gives CASSLVPTDRGLYGYTF. Full variable domain (remainder filled in from reference TRBV7-8 and TRBJ1-2): GAGVSQSPRYKVAKRGQDVALRCDPISGHVSLFWYQQALGQGPEFLTYFQNEAQLDKSGLPSDRFFAERPEGSVSTLKIQRTQQEDSAVYLCASSLVPTDRGLYGYTFGSGTRLTVV.

This clone appeared once. The rearrangement links TRBV11-2 to TRBJ2-2, with D unresolved. CDR1 is SGHAT, CDR2 FQNNGV, per germline. CDR3 length: 11 amino acids. Trimming cost V 5 bases and J 6 bases, with 4 bases left between them. CDR3 nucleotides: TGTGCCAGCAGCCTACCCGGGGAGCTGTTTTTT. Its protein is CASSLPGELFF.

This sequence joins TRBV19 and TRBJ2-5; D is perhaps TRBD1 (5 bases). The CDR3 spans 12 residues. CDR1 LNHDA and CDR2 SQIVND come from the germline V gene (reference sequence). V dropped 6 bases and J dropped 4 bases, with 9 bases sitting between them. Here the CDR3 reads CASSGQGETQYF. The CDR3 coding sequence is TGTGCCAGTAGCGGTCAGGGAGAGACCCAGTACTTC.

Only a few counts were recorded for this clone. V gene TRBV9 combines with J gene TRBJ1-6; no clear D gene. The CDR3 loop spans 14 amino acids. The V and J ends lost 3 bases and 0 bases respectively, with 4 bases between them. Germline CDR1 is SGDLS and CDR2 is YYNGEE. The CDR3 DNA sequence: TGTGCCAGCAGCGCGGGCTCCTATAATTCACCCCTCCACTTT. It specifies CASSAGSYNSPLHF. The full variable domain, with the rest looked up from reference TRBV9 and TRBJ1-6, is DSGVTQTPKHLITATGQRVTLRCSPRSGDLSVYWYQQSLDQGLQFLIQYYNGEERAKGNILERFSAQQFPDLHSELNLSSLELGDSALYFCASSAGSYNSPLHFGNGTRLTVT.

The chain is built from TRBV27 and TRBJ1-5; tentative D call: TRBD1 (5 bases). V was pared by 0 bases and J by 3 bases, with 9 bases between. The germline V gene has CDR1 MNHEY and CDR2 SMNVEV (reference sequence). The CDR3 covers 15 residues. The CDR3 loop reads CASSLSGTINQPQHF. CDR3 nucleotide sequence: TGTGCCAGCAGTTTATCGGGGACTATCAATCAGCCCCAGCATTTT.

The chain uses TRBV28 and TRBJ2-7; 11 nucleotides align to TRBD2. Per the germline V gene, CDR1 is MDHEN and CDR2 is SYDVKM. The ends lost 6 bases at V and 0 bases at J; junction bases unmatched: 4. This CDR3 is 15 amino acids long. CDR3 in DNA: TGTGCCAGCAGACCAGGACTAGCGGGCTCCTACGAGCAGTACTTC. The encoded protein is CASRPGLAGSYEQYF.

The CDR3 protein is CASSQDQGFGSGNTIYF. The DNA of the CDR3 is TGTGCCAGCAGCCAAGATCAGGGATTCGGCTCTGGAAACACCATATATTTT. The chain couples TRBV4-2 to TRBJ1-3; perhaps TRBD1 as D (5 bases). This CDR3 is 17 amino acids long. Germline values: CDR1 LGHNA, CDR2 YNFKEQ. V dropped 0 bases and J dropped 0 bases, with 12 bases sitting between them.

This chain uses TRBV10-3 with TRBJ2-7, with 10 bases matching TRBD1. The CDR3 spans 16 residues. V lost 2 bases, J lost 1 base, and 5 bases stayed unmatched. Germline V gene lookup returns CDR1 ENHRY and CDR2 SYGVKD. CDR3 region: CAISEGRDRGSYEQYF. CDR3 sequence (DNA): TGTGCCATCAGTGAGGGCCGGGACAGGGGATCCTACGAGCAGTACTTC.

The chain joins TRBV5-4 to TRBJ2-1; the D call may be TRBD1 or TRBD2 (6 bases each). The CDR3 has 13 amino acids. The V gene's germline CDR1 is SGHNT and CDR2 YYREEE (reference sequence). V was clipped by 5 bases and J by 9 bases, with 15 bases between them. CDR3 DNA sequence: TGTGCCAGCAGGCCGGGGGCTCTCAGTGAGCAGTTCTTC. It is translated as CASRPGALSEQFF.

Comments on this clone: Other DNA sequences in the sample encode the same CDR3. The rearrangement joins TRBV6-1 to TRBJ2-2; no firm D call. Trimming cost V 8 bases and J 1 base, with 5 bases left between them. The CDR3 is 12 amino acids. Per the germline V gene, CDR1 is MNHNS and CDR2 is SASEGT. The CDR3 here is CASLRNTGELFF. The CDR3 DNA reads as TGTGCCAGCCTGCGGAACACCGGGGAGCTGTTTTTT.

The chain combines TRBV5-1 with TRBJ2-7; TRBD1 matches 9 bases. With 2 bases clipped from V and 3 bases from J, the junction kept 9 bases outside the gene matches. Germline-derived CDR1 and CDR2 are SGHRS and YFSETQ. The CDR3 runs to 16 residues. The CDR3 here is CASSLSWTGDLYEQYF. CDR3 DNA: TGCGCCAGCAGCTTATCGTGGACAGGGGACCTCTACGAGCAGTACTTC.

This chain joins TRBV6-1 and TRBJ2-7; 9 positions match TRBD1. The CDR3 covers 15 residues. Losses at the gene ends were 6 bases for V and 5 bases for J; bases not matched to a gene: 11. Looked up from germline, CDR1 is MNHNS and CDR2 is SASEGT. CDR3 in amino acids: CASRPKTGGQDEQYF. The CDR3 DNA reads TGTGCCAGCAGGCCCAAGACAGGGGGTCAGGACGAGCAGTACTTC.

The V call is TRBV27, the J call TRBJ1-6; D may be TRBD1 (5 bases). The V gene's germline CDR1 is MNHEY and CDR2 SMNVEV (reference sequence). Trimming stripped 5 bases from V and 3 bases from J, with 14 bases between. This CDR3 is built from 16 residues. CDR3 region: CASSPPRQSYNSPLHF. The CDR3 coding sequence is TGTGCCAGCAGTCCCCCTCGACAGAGCTATAATTCACCCCTCCACTTT.

The chain recombines TRBV7-3 with TRBJ2-6, with 12 bases lining up with TRBD1. V lost 7 bases and J lost 0; bases outside the gene matches: 13. CDR3 size: 20 residues. Germline CDR1 and CDR2: SGHTA and FQGTGA. The CDR3 coding sequence is TGTGCCAGCACCCCCGGGAGGTTGGGACAGGGGGCCTCTGGGGCCAACGTCCTGACTTTC. Translated: CASTPGRLGQGASGANVLTF.